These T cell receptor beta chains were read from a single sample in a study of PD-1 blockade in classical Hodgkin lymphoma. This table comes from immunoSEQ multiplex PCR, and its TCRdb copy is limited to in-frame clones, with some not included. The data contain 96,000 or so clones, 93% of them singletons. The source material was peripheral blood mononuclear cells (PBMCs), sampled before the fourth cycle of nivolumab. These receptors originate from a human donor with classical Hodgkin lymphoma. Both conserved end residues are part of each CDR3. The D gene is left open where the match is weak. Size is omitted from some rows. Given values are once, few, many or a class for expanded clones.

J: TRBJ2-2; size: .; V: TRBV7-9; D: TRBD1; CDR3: CASSFYRGTGELFF; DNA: TGTGCCAGCAGCTTCTACAGGGGGACCGGGGAGCTGTTTTTT
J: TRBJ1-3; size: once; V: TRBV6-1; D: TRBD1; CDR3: CASSETGTGSGNTIYF; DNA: TGTGCCAGCAGTGAGACCGGGACAGGGTCCGGAAACACCATATATTTT
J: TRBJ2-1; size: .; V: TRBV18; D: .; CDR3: CASSPFSQGGHNEQFF; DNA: TGTGCCAGCTCACCGTTCTCCCAGGGTGGCCACAATGAGCAGTTCTTC
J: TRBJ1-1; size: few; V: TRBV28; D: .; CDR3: CASGGGNTEAFF; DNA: TGTGCCAGCGGGGGAGGGAACACTGAAGCTTTCTTT
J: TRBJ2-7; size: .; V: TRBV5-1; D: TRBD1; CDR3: CASSIGQGGQYF; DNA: TGCGCCAGCAGCATCGGACAGGGGGGGCAGTACTTC
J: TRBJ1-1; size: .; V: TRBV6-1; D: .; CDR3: CASREIFKRNTEAFF; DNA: TGTGCCAGCAGGGAAATTTTTAAGCGGAACACTGAAGCTTTCTTT
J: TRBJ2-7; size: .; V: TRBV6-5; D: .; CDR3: CASSYGVTYEQYF; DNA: TGTGCCAGCAGTTATGGCGTCACCTACGAGCAGTACTTC
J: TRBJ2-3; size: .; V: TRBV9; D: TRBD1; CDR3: CASSVGVGQGRDTQYF; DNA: TGTGCCAGCAGCGTAGGTGTCGGACAGGGCAGAGATACGCAGTATTTT
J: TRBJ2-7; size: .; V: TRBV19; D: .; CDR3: CASSGDRSGYEQYF; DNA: TGTGCCAGTAGTGGCGACCGTTCTGGGTACGAGCAGTACTTC
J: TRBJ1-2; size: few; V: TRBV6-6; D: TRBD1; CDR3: CASRGTGFNYGYTF; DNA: TGTGCCAGCAGGGGGACAGGGTTTAACTATGGCTACACCTTC
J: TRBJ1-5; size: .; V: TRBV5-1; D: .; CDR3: CASSLRGGLNQPQHF; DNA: TGCGCCAGCAGCTTGCGCGGGGGACTCAATCAGCCCCAGCATTTT
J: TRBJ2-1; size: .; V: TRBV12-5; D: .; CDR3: CASGLVHGSSGSYNEQFF; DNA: TGTGCTAGTGGTTTGGTACACGGGAGCTCCGGCTCCTACAATGAGCAGTTCTTC
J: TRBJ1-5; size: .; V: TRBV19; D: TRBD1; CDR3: CASSAGTGGEQPQHF; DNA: TGTGCCAGTAGTGCCGGGACAGGGGGCGAACAGCCCCAGCATTTT
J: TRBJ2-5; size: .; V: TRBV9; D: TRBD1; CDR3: CASSVGTGAETQYF; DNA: TGTGCCAGCAGCGTTGGAACAGGGGCAGAGACCCAGTACTTC
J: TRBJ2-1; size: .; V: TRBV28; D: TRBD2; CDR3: CASSGLAVPGEQFF; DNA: TGTGCCAGCTCGGGACTAGCTGTTCCAGGGGAGCAGTTCTTC
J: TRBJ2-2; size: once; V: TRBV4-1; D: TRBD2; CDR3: CASSRHRLAGVIGELFF; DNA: TGCGCCAGCAGCCGACACAGACTAGCGGGAGTAATCGGGGAGCTGTTTTTT
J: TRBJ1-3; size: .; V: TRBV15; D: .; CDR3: CATSRVGSGNTIYF; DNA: TGTGCCACCAGCAGAGTCGGCTCTGGAAACACCATATATTTT
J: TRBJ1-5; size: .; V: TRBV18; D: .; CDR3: CASSPDGRGGNQPQHF; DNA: TGTGCCAGCTCACCAGACGGCAGGGGAGGCAATCAGCCCCAGCATTTT
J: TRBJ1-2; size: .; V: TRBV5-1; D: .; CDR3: CASSFRGYLDGYTF; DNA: TGCGCCAGCAGCTTCAGGGGTTATCTGGATGGCTACACCTTC